This is a list of T cell receptor beta chains from one sample in a study of cytomegalovirus exposure and HLA in healthy donors. The table came from immunoSEQ multiplex PCR; TCRdb's copy has only in-frame clones and leaves some out. The sample contains about 160,000 clones, 70% to 80% of which appear only once. Material: PBMCs. The source of these receptors is a human donor in good health. Each CDR3 is given with its conserved first and last residue. Fields, in order: clone size, V gene, J gene, D gene, CDR3 DNA, CDR3 protein. D genes are given only for firm matches. Size values are once, few and many counts, or a class for expanded clones, and some rows have none.

.	TRBV4-2	TRBJ2-2	.	TGTGCCAGCAGCCAAGAAGTTTCTGGGCGGGGGCGAACGAACACCGGGGAGCTGTTTTTT	CASSQEVSGRGRTNTGELFF
.	TRBV10-3	TRBJ2-7	TRBD2	TGTGCCATCAGTGATCTCGGGGGGGTTAACGAGCAGTACTTC	CAISDLGGVNEQYF
.	TRBV2	TRBJ2-7	.	TGTGCCAGCAGTGAAGCGCTTGCGGCAGGGATTATTCCTGGTTACGAGCAGTACTTC	CASSEALAAGIIPGYEQYF
few	TRBV6-1	TRBJ2-7	TRBD1	TGTGCCAGCAGCGCACAGGGACAGAAATACGAGCAGTACTTC	CASSAQGQKYEQYF
few	TRBV7-3	TRBJ2-3	.	TGTGCCAGCAGCTTCCGAGCGGATAGGGTAGATACGCAGTATTTT	CASSFRADRVDTQYF
.	TRBV7-6	TRBJ2-1	TRBD2	TGTGCCAGCACCCAGATAGCGGGAGGAAATGAGCAGTTCTTC	CASTQIAGGNEQFF
.	TRBV2	TRBJ1-4	.	TGTGCCAGCAGTCCCGCGGGGGGGGCGCCTGAAAAACTGTTTTTT	CASSPAGGAPEKLFF
.	TRBV18	TRBJ1-2	.	TGTGCCAGCTCCCCCATGACAGAAAGATATGGCTACACCTTC	CASSPMTERYGYTF
few	TRBV6-5	TRBJ1-1	TRBD1	TGTGCCAGCAGTTACTCTTGGACAGGGAGTAACACTGAAGCTTTCTTT	CASSYSWTGSNTEAFF
once	TRBV30	TRBJ2-5	.	TGTGCCGGATTGACAGAGCAAGAGACCCAGTACTTC	CAGLTEQETQYF
.	TRBV28	TRBJ2-7	.	TGTGCCAGCTGGGGACACAACTACGAGCAGTACTTC	CASWGHNYEQYF
.	TRBV6-4	TRBJ1-2	TRBD1	TGTGCCAGCAGTGACTCAGGACAGGACTATGGCTACACCTTC	CASSDSGQDYGYTF
.	TRBV6-5	TRBJ2-7	TRBD2	TGTGCCAGCAGACGGGGGACTAGCGGTGCCGAGCAGTACTTC	CASRRGTSGAEQYF
once	TRBV4-3	TRBJ2-1	TRBD2	TGCGCCAGCAGCCAAGGTTGGGGGGGTGAGCAGTTCTTC	CASSQGWGGEQFF
.	TRBV6-5	TRBJ2-6	TRBD1	TGTGCCAGCAGTTACCACGGACAGGGGAACGTCCTGACTTTC	CASSYHGQGNVLTF
.	TRBV6-1	TRBJ2-3	TRBD2	TGTGCCAGCGGACGGGGGGGCGTAGATACGCAGTATTTT	CASGRGGVDTQYF
.	TRBV5-6	TRBJ1-1	.	TGTGCCAGCAGCTCTACAGGGAGGAACACTGAAGCTTTCTTT	CASSSTGRNTEAFF
.	TRBV14	TRBJ2-7	TRBD1	TGTGCCAGCAGCCTCGGACAGGGGGCCTACGAGCAGTACTTC	CASSLGQGAYEQYF
.	TRBV5-8	TRBJ2-1	.	TGTGCCAGCAGCTTGCCTTCTAGCGAGGTGTGGGGCAATGAGCAGTTCTTC	CASSLPSSEVWGNEQFF